This T cell receptor (beta chain) came from a study of T cell repertoires in cytomegalovirus infection (dated by TCRdb to about 2019). Background on the whole study: Donor HLA type was relevant to the analysis, because carriage of CMV infection together with the matching HLA type was indicated by public TCR beta signatures.

Overall results and qualifications from the work: Cumulative frequency of public TCR beta family members discriminated carriers of CMV infection plus the relevant HLA type in this cohort and an independent approximately 350-donor cohort. The ex vivo response was dominated by HLA-C-restricted CMV-specific TCR beta clonotypes, which also provided the single most frequent clonotype in two of eight donors.

This clonotype was observed a few times. Its antigen is unknown. Nothing much larger sits one base from this clone, and base qualities are not available. Sequencer: Illumina HiSeq 1500. TCRdb reanalyzed the raw reads on its own, using fastp at Q25 for trimming and MiXCR for clone calling, and kept in-frame beta chains. Each record represents a unique CDR3 protein, reported with the most common genes and DNA among its rows. The sample contains nearly 450,000 distinct CDR3 sequences, approximately 33% of them found a single time. The top ten hold roughly 13% of the sample. The sample comprised PBMCs. This receptor was identified in a human donor in good health (CMV status not recorded). Some clones in this sample may be carry-over from other donors' samples.

The encoded CDR3 is CASSMGGLSYNEQFF. The DNA sequence is given as TGTGCCAGTAGTATGGGGGGTCTCTCCTACAATGAGCAGTTCTTC. This sequence uses TRBV19 and TRBJ2-1, with TRBD2 perhaps the D gene, on 6 matching bases. Including cysteine and phenylalanine, the CDR3 has 15 amino acids. The retained sequence is limited to the CDR3, 45 bases, with the frame set at the first base. CDR1 and CDR2 (LNHDA, SQIVND) derive from the germline V gene (reference sequence). V is pared back by 3 bases and J by 0 bases, with 9 bases lying between the germline termini.